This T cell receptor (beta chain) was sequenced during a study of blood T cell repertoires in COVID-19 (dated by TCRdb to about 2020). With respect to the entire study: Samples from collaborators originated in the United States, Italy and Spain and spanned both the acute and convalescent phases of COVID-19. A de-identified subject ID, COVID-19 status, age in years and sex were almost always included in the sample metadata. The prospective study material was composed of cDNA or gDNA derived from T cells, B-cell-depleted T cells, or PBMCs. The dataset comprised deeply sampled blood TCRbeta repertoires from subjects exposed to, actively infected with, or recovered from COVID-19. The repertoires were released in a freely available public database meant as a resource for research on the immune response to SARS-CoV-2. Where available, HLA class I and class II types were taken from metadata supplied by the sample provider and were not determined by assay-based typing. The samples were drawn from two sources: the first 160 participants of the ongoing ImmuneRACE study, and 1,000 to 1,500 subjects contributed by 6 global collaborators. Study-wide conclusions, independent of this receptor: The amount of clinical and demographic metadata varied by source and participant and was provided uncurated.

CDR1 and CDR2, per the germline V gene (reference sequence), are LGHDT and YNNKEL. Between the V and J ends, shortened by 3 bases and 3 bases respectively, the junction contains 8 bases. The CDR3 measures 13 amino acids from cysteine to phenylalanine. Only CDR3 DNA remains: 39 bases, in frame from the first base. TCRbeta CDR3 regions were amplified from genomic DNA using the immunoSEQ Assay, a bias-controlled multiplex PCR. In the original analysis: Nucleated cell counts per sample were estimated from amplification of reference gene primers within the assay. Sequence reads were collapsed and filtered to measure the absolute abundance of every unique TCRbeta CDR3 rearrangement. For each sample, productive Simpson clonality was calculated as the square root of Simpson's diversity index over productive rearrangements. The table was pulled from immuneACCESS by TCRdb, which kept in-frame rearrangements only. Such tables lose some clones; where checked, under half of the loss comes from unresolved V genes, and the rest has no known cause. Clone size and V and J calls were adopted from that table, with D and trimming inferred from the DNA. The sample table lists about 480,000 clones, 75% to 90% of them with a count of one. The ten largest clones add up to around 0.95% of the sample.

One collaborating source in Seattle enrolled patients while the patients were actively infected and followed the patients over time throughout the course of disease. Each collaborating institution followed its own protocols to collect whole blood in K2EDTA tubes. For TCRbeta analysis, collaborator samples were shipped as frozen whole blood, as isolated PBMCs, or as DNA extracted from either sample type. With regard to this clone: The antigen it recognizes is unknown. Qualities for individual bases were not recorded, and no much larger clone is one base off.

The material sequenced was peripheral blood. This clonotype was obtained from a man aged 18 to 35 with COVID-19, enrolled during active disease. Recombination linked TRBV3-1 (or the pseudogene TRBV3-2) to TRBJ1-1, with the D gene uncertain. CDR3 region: CASSHFGDTEAFF. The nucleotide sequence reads TGTGCCAGCAGCCATTTCGGAGACACTGAAGCTTTCTTT.